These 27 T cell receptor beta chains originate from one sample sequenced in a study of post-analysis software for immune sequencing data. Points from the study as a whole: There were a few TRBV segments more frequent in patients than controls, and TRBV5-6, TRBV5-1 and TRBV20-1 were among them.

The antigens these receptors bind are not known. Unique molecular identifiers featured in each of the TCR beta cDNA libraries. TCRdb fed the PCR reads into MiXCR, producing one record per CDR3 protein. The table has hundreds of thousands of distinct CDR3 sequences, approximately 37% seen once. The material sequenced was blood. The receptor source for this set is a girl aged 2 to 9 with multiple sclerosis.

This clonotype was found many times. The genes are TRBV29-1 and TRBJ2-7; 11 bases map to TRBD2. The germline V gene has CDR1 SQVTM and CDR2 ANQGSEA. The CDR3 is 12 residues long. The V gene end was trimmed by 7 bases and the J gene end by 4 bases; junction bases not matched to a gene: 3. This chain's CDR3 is CSAGTSGYEQYF. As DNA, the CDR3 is TGCAGCGCTGGGACTAGCGGTTACGAGCAGTACTTC.

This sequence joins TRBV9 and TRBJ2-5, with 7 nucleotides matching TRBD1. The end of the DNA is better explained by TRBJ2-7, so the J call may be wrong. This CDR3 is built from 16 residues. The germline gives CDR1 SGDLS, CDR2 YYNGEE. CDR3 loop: CASSKESETGSYEQYF. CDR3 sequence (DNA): TGTGCCAGCAGCAAAGAGAGTGAGACAGGGTCCTACGAGCAGTACTTC.

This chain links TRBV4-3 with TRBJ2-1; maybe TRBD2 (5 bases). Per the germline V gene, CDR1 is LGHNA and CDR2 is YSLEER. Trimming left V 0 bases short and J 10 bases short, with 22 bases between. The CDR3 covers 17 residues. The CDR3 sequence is CASSQEEWTSLVAEQFF. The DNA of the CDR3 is TGCGCCAGCAGCCAAGAAGAGTGGACTTCGTTGGTGGCGGAGCAGTTCTTC.

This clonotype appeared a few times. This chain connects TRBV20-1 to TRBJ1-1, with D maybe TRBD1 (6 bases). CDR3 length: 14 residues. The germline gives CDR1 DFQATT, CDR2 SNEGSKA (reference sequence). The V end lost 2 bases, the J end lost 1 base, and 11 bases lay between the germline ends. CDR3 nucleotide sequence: TGCAGTGCTAGAAAAACCAGGGGGAACACTGAAGCTTTCTTT. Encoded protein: CSARKTRGNTEAFF.

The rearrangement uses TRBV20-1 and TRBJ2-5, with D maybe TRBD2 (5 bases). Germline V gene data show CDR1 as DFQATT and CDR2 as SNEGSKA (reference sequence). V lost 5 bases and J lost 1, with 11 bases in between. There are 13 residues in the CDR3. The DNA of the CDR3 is TGCAGTGCTGCGGAGGTAGTCCAAGAGACCCAGTACTTC. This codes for CSAAEVVQETQYF.

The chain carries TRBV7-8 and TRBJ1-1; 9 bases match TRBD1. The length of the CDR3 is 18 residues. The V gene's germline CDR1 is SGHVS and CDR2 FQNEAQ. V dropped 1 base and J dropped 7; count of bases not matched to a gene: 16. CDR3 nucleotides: TGTGCCAGCAGCTTAGGTCGGACAGGGGCCGGGGGCGAGGATGAAGCTTTCTTT. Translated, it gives CASSLGRTGAGGEDEAFF.

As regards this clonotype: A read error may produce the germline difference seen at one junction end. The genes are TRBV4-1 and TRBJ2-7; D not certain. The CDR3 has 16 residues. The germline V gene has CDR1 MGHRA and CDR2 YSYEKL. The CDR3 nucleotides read TGCGCCAGCAGCCAAGGGCTCCTAAAGGTTGGGTACGGGCAGTACTTC. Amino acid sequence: CASSQGLLKVGYGQYF.

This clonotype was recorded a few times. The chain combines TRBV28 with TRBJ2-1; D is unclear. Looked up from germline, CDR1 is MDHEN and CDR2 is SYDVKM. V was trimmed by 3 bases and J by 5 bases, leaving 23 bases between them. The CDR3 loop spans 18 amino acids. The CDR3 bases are TGTGCCAGCAGTTTCTATGGTCGGAAGGCGTTTAGAAACAATGAGCAGTTCTTC. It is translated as CASSFYGRKAFRNNEQFF.

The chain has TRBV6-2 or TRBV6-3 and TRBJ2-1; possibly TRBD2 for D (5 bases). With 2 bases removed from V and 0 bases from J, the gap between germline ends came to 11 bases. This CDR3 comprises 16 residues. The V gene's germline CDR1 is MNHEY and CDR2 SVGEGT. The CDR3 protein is CASSYPKRSSYNEQFF. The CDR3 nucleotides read TGTGCCAGCAGTTACCCGAAGCGGAGCTCCTACAATGAGCAGTTCTTC.

The CDR3 is CSVAGRLGNPTQYF. DNA for the CDR3: TGCAGCGTTGCGGGCCGTCTTGGAAATCCGACCCAGTACTTC. The rearrangement joins TRBV29-1 to TRBJ2-5, with unresolved D. Trimming cost V 4 bases and J 7 bases, with 19 bases left between them. The CDR3 is 14 residues long. Per germline, CDR1 SQVTM and CDR2 ANQGSEA. The full variable domain, rest sourced from reference TRBV29-1 and TRBJ2-5, is SAVISQKPSRDICQRGTSLTIQCQVDSQVTMMFWYRQQPGQSLTLIATANQGSEATYESGFVIDKFPISRPNLTFSTLTVSNMSPEDSSIYLCSVAGRLGNPTQYFGPGTRLLVL.

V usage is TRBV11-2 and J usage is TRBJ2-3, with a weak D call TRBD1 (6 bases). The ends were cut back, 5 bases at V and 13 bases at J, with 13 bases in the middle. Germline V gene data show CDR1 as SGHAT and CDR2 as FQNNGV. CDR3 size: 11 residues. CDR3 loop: CASSLKGGKYF. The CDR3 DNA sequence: TGTGCCAGCAGCCTAAAAGGGGGAAAGTATTTT.

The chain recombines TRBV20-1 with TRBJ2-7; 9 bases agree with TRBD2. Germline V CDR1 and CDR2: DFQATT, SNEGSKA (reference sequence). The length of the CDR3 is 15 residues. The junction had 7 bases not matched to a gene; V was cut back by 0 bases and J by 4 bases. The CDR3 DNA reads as TGCAGTGCTAGAGATCCAGCGGGAGGTAAATACGAGCAGTACTTC. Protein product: CSARDPAGGKYEQYF.

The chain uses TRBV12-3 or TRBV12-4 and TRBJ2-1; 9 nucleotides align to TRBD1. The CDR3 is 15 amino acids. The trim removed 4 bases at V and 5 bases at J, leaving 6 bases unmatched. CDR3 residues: CASSYRGQGNNEQFF. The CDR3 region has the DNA TGTGCCAGCAGTTACAGGGGGCAAGGGAACAATGAGCAGTTCTTC.

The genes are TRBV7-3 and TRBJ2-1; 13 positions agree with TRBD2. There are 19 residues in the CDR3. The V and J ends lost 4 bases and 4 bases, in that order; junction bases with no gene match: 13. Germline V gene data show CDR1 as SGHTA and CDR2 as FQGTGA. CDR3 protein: CASSSRTSGGLIPYNEQFF. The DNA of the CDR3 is TGTGCCAGCAGCTCCCGGACTAGCGGGGGCCTAATCCCGTACAATGAGCAGTTCTTC.

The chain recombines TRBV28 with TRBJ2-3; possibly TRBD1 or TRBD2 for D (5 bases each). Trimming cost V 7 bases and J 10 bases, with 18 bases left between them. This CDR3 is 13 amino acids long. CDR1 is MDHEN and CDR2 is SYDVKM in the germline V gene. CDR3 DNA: TGTGCCAGCATCCTGACCGGGGCAACTTCGCAGTATTTT. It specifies CASILTGATSQYF.

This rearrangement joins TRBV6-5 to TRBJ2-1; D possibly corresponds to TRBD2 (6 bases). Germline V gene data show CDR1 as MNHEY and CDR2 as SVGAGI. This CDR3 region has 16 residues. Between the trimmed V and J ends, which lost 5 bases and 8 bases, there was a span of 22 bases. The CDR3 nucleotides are TGTGCCAGCAGTCACCAAGTAGCGGAGGGGTTGGATGAGCAGTTCTTC. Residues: CASSHQVAEGLDEQFF.

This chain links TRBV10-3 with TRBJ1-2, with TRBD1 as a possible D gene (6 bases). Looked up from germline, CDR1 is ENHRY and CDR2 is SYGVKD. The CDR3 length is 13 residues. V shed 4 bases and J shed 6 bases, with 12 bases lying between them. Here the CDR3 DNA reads TGTGCCATCAGTGGAGGACAGAGGGATGGCTACACCTTC. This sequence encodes CAISGGQRDGYTF.

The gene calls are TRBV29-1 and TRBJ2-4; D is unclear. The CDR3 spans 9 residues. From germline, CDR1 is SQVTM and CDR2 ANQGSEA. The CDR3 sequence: CTAESIQYF. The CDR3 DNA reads TGCACCGCCGAAAGCATTCAGTACTTC.

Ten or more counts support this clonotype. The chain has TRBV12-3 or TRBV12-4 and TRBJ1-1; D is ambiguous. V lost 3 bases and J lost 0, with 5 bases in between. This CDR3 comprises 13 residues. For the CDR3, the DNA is TGTGCCAGCAGTTTCTCCGTGAACACTGAAGCTTTCTTT. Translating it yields CASSFSVNTEAFF.

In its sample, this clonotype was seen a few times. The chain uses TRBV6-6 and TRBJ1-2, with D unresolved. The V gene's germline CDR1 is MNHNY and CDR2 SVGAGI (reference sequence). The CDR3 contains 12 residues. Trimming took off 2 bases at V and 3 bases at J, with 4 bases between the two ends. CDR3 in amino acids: CASSYEYYGYTF. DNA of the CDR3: TGTGCCAGCAGTTACGAGTACTATGGCTACACCTTC.

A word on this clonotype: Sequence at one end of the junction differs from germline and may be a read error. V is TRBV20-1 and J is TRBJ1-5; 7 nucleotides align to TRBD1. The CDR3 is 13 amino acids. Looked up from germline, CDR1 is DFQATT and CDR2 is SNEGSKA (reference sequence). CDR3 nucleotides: TGCAGTGCCCTCGGGACAGTCAATCAACCCCAGCATTTT. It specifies CSALGTVNQPQHF.

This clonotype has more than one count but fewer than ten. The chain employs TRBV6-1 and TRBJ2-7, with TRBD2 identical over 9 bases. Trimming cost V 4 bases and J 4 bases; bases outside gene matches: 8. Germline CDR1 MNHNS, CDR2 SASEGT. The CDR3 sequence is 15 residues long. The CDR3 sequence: CASSAAGGPQYEQYF. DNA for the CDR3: TGTGCCAGCAGTGCCGCGGGGGGGCCTCAATACGAGCAGTACTTC.

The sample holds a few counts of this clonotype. CDR3 sequence reads: CASSPVGSTDTQYF. CDR3 bases: TGTGCCAGCAGCCCGGTAGGAAGCACAGATACGCAGTATTTT. The V and J genes are TRBV9 and TRBJ2-3, with unresolved D. V was cut by 4 bases and J by 0 bases, with 9 bases left in between. CDR3 length: 14 residues. The germline V gene has CDR1 SGDLS and CDR2 YYNGEE. Filled out from reference TRBV9 and TRBJ2-3, the complete variable domain reads DSGVTQTPKHLITATGQRVTLRCSPRSGDLSVYWYQQSLDQGLQFLIQYYNGEERAKGNILERFSAQQFPDLHSELNLSSLELGDSALYFCASSPVGSTDTQYFGPGTRLTVL.

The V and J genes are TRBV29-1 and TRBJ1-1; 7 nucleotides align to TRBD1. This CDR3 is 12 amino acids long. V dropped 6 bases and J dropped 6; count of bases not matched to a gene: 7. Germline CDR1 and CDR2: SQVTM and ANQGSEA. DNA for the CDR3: TGCAGCGTCACCACAGGGGTCCCTGAAGCTTTCTTT. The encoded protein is CSVTTGVPEAFF.

CDR3: CASSHRTGALTF. In nucleotides, the CDR3 is TGTGCCAGCAGCCATAGGACAGGGGCCCTGACTTTC. The chain carries TRBV7-6 and TRBJ2-6; 9 bases align to TRBD1. The germline V gene has CDR1 SGHVS and CDR2 FNYEAQ. V gave up 5 bases and J gave up 15 bases; unmatched junction bases: 5. This CDR3 is 12 amino acids long.

In DNA, the CDR3 is TGTGCCAGCAGTGAAGACCGTATGAGGCGGGACAGGACCCAGTACTTC. Its translation: CASSEDRMRRDRTQYF. The chain joins TRBV6-1 to TRBJ2-5; the D gene is possibly TRBD1 (7 bases). The CDR3 is 16 residues long. The ends were cut back, 1 base at V and 7 bases at J, with 19 bases in the middle. Germline V gives CDR1 MNHNS, CDR2 SASEGT.

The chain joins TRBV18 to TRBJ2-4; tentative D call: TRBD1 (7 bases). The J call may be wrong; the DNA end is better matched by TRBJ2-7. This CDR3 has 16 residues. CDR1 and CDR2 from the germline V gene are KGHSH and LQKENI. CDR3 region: CASSPRAGGLYYEQYF. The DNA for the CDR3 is TGTGCCAGCTCGCCGCGGGCAGGGGGGCTATACTACGAGCAGTACTTC.